The source of this TCR beta chain is a study of cytomegalovirus exposure and HLA in healthy donors. Notes on this clone: The antigen remains unidentified.

The PCR ran on 60 Vbeta and 13 Jbeta primers. Sequencing was performed with immunoSEQ multiplex PCR; in TCRdb, only in-frame clones are kept and a portion is missing. The sample has more than 150,000 clones, roughly four fifths seen once; the top ten hold around 1.6%. CDR3 size: 16 residues. The germline V gene has CDR1 KGHSY and CDR2 FQNENV. Trimming cost V 4 bases and J 6 bases; bases outside gene matches: 10. Study outcomes and limitations: In a later analysis, HLA-associated beta chains showed higher expansion and lower generation probabilities than comparable chains. Most TCR sequences showed up rarely, but some public TCRs showed up in many donors. Sequencing artifact likely explains a cluster of highly shared sequence variants.

Healthy bone marrow donors supplied every sample. Sequenced input: PBMCs. This chain uses TRBV16 with TRBJ2-3, with 10 bases fitting TRBD2. This TCR was sampled from a man aged 18 to 29 in good health and CMV-seronegative. For the CDR3, the DNA is TGTGCCAGCAGCCCCCGGCTTCTAGCGGGGGCGGATACGCAGTATTTT. Its translation: CASSPRLLAGADTQYF.